Below are 15 T cell receptor beta chains sequenced from a single sample in a study of T cell changes during pregnancy in multiple sclerosis. Profiled with immunoSEQ multiplex PCR; TCRdb holds only in-frame clones, not every one. The sample holds about 30,000 clones, around 90% seen once. Sequencing was performed on peripheral blood, taken in the first trimester of pregnancy. The receptors were sampled from a female donor in good health, enrolled as a control in a pregnancy study.

This chain joins TRBV30 and TRBJ1-4; D is uncertain. CDR3 size: 16 residues. Per germline, CDR1 GTSNPN and CDR2 SVGIG (reference sequence). Trimming removed 1 base at V and 5 bases at J, with 17 bases between. The CDR3, as DNA: TGTGCCTGGAGTGAATTAGGGAGGACGAAGAATGAAAAACTGTTTTTT. Residues: CAWSELGRTKNEKLFF.

The chain recombines TRBV7-9 with TRBJ2-7; maybe TRBD1 (6 bases). CDR1 is SEHNR and CDR2 is FQNEAQ in the germline V gene (reference sequence). V dropped 3 bases and J dropped 2 bases, with 11 bases sitting between them. This CDR3 region has 14 residues. The CDR3 is CASSLQGNPYEQYF. CDR3 bases: TGTGCCAGCAGCTTGCAGGGGAACCCCTACGAGCAGTACTTC.

The chain employs TRBV5-6 and TRBJ2-4; D gene ambiguous. Germline V gene sequence: CDR1 SGHDT, CDR2 YYEEEE. V gave up 0 bases and J gave up 1 base, with 11 bases separating them. The CDR3 consists of 16 residues. The CDR3 protein is CASSLGTQSAKNIQYF. The CDR3 coding sequence is TGTGCCAGCAGCTTGGGCACTCAAAGCGCCAAAAACATTCAGTACTTC.

The chain carries TRBV5-1 and TRBJ2-7, with D perhaps matching TRBD1 (5 bases). V lost 3 bases and J lost 1, with 8 bases in between. This CDR3 has 13 amino acids. In germline, CDR1 is SGHRS, CDR2 YFSETQ. CDR3 coding DNA: TGCGCCAGCAGCTCTTCAGGGTCCTACGAGCAGTACTTC. This codes for CASSSSGSYEQYF.

This clone was seen once. The chain uses TRBV2 and TRBJ2-1, with TRBD2 identical over 9 bases. Per the germline V gene, CDR1 is SNHLY and CDR2 is FYNNEI. The CDR3 extends over 17 amino acids. With 5 bases clipped from V and 4 bases from J, the junction kept 12 bases outside the gene matches. This CDR3 reads CASSWTEETSGYNEQFF. CDR3 DNA sequence: TGTGCCAGCAGTTGGACGGAGGAGACTAGCGGTTACAATGAGCAGTTCTTC.

The V and J genes are TRBV27 and TRBJ1-1; D remains ambiguous. Trimming removed 4 bases from V and 5 bases from J, with 17 bases in between. The CDR3 has 15 amino acids. Germline V gene sequence: CDR1 MNHEY, CDR2 SMNVEV (reference sequence). The CDR3 loop is CASSSDPGFGTEAFF. DNA for the CDR3: TGTGCCAGCAGTTCGGACCCGGGGTTCGGGACTGAAGCTTTCTTT.

The rearrangement links TRBV25-1 to TRBJ2-1, with D maybe TRBD2 (5 bases). Germline lookup yields CDR1 MGHDK and CDR2 SYGVNS. The CDR3 has 14 residues. Deletions cut 8 bases from V and 4 bases from J, with 15 bases between. The CDR3 nucleotides read TGTGCCAGCTCCCCCCTAGCTCCATACAATGAGCAGTTCTTC. It translates to CASSPLAPYNEQFF. The full variable domain, rest sourced from reference TRBV25-1 and TRBJ2-1, is EADIYQTPRYLVIGTGKKITLECSQTMGHDKMYWYQQDPGMELHLIHYSYGVNSTEKGDLSSESTVSRIRTEHFPLTLESARPSHTSQYLCASSPLAPYNEQFFGPGTRLTVL.

This chain links TRBV6-6 with TRBJ2-1, with no clear D. The V end lost 5 bases, the J end lost 3 bases, and 8 bases lay between the germline ends. CDR3 size: 13 residues. CDR1 is MNHNY and CDR2 is SVGAGI in the germline V gene (reference sequence). CDR3 sequence reads: CASSPRVYNEQFF. Here the CDR3 DNA reads TGTGCCAGCAGTCCCCGGGTCTACAATGAGCAGTTCTTC.

A few counts support this clone. The gene calls are TRBV6-5 and TRBJ1-6; 8 positions match TRBD1. The V and J ends lost 0 bases and 10 bases, in that order; junction bases with no gene match: 5. The germline CDR1 and CDR2 sequences are MNHEY and SVGAGI. The CDR3 is made up of 15 amino acids. In DNA form, the CDR3 reads TGTGCCAGCAGTTACTCCGGACAGGGAAACTCACCCCTCCACTTT. Translating gives CASSYSGQGNSPLHF.

This chain links TRBV4-1 with TRBJ2-5; perhaps TRBD1 as D (6 bases). The CDR3 totals 15 residues. Trimming took 0 bases from V and 5 from J, leaving 13 bases between them. From germline, CDR1 is MGHRA and CDR2 YSYEKL. The CDR3 spells CASSQEGWQGETQYF. Written as DNA, the CDR3 is TGCGCCAGCAGCCAAGAAGGGTGGCAGGGGGAGACCCAGTACTTC.

The V call is TRBV6-6, the J call TRBJ2-5, with 9 bases matching TRBD2. This CDR3 has 15 amino acids. V was pared by 6 bases and J by 5 bases, with 10 bases of the junction left unmatched. Looked up from germline, CDR1 is MNHNY and CDR2 is SVGAGI (reference sequence). This CDR3 is CASSLSGGRAETQYF. The CDR3 coding sequence is TGTGCCAGCAGCCTTAGCGGGGGTAGGGCGGAGACCCAGTACTTC.

The gene calls are TRBV20-1 and TRBJ2-5, with unresolved D. Germline V CDR1 and CDR2: DFQATT, SNEGSKA (reference sequence). The CDR3 sequence is 10 residues long. Trimming removed 2 bases from V and 5 bases from J, with 3 bases in between. Written as DNA, the CDR3 is TGCAGTGCTAGACTCGAGACCCAGTACTTC. Amino acids: CSARLETQYF.

This chain connects TRBV5-4 to TRBJ2-2; D perhaps matches TRBD1 (7 bases). The CDR3 has 18 residues. Germline V gene lookup returns CDR1 SGHNT and CDR2 YYREEE (reference sequence). The V end lost 0 bases, the J end lost 1 base, and 16 bases lay between the germline ends. Here the CDR3 reads CASSLGAGGQMNTGELFF. As DNA, the CDR3 is TGTGCCAGCAGCTTGGGAGCCGGGGGACAGATGAACACCGGGGAGCTGTTTTTT.

The chain joins TRBV30 to TRBJ1-2; a weak D match, TRBD1 (6 bases). V was clipped by 4 bases and J by 8 bases, with 17 bases between them. In germline, CDR1 is GTSNPN, CDR2 SVGIG (reference sequence). The CDR3 consists of 13 residues. CDR3 coding DNA: TGTGCCTGGAACCGACAGGCGGGTAGGGGCTACACCTTC. It translates to CAWNRQAGRGYTF.

The V call is TRBV19, the J call TRBJ2-5; 11 bases fit TRBD2. Germline V gene lookup returns CDR1 LNHDA and CDR2 SQIVND (reference sequence). With 1 base clipped from V and 6 bases from J, the junction kept 10 bases outside the gene matches. The CDR3 covers 17 residues. CDR3 sequence reads: CASSIGGSGRATKTQYF. The CDR3, as DNA: TGTGCCAGTAGTATAGGGGGTAGCGGGAGGGCCACGAAGACCCAGTACTTC. Drawing the rest from reference TRBV19 and TRBJ2-5, the complete variable domain is DGGITQSPKYLFRKEGQNVTLSCEQNLNHDAMYWYRQDPGQGLRLIYYSQIVNDFQKGDIAEGYSVSREKKESFPLTVTSAQKNPTAFYLCASSIGGSGRATKTQYFGPGTRLLVL.